This T cell receptor (beta chain) is from a study of vaccination and CD4 T cells after COVID-19. Study in general: Post-vaccine sampling followed dose two by a median roughly 65 days (range 14 to 241). The cells were exposed to overlapping spike peptides originating from SARS-CoV-2, HCoV-NL63, HCoV-OC43 and HCoV-229E for stimulation.

Indicated treatment: approximately nine-day PBMC culture with coronavirus spike peptide pools or control peptides (ViraFEST assay). Concerning this clonotype: Its matching antigen is unknown.

The CDR3 runs 16 residues. V was pared by 3 bases and J by 5 bases, with 10 bases of the junction left unmatched. Scientists ran DNA taken from cultured CD4+ T cells through the Oncomine TCR Beta short-read assay for sequencing. TCRdb reprocessed the PCR reads with MiXCR, giving one entry per CDR3 protein. The profile shows about 6,500 distinct CDR3 sequences, roughly 18% of them singletons. What was sequenced was CD4+ T cells from blood, cultured in vitro. This sequence originates from a human donor who had recovered from COVID-19. The rearrangement joins TRBV23-1 to TRBJ2-7, with 10 bases aligning to TRBD1. TRBV23-1 carries the ORF label, with uncertain function. Here the CDR3 DNA reads TGCGCCAGCAGTCATCTCCCGGGGACAGGGGAACACGAGCAGTACTTC. Translated, it gives CASSHLPGTGEHEQYF.